These 27 T cell receptor beta chains were all obtained from the same sample, sequenced in a study of T cell responses to AZD1222 COVID-19 vaccine. Profiled with immunoSEQ multiplex PCR; TCRdb holds only in-frame clones, not every one. The data show 95,000 to 110,000 clones, with roughly 89% seen just once and approximately 22% held by the top ten. The sequences come from peripheral blood, collected on day 0 of AZD1222 vaccination. Every receptor here comes from an adult in good health.

The chain couples TRBV6-5 to TRBJ2-7; D possibly uses TRBD1 or TRBD2 (5 bases each). This CDR3 comprises 15 residues. Trimming took off 6 bases at V and 0 bases at J, with 15 bases between the two ends. CDR1 MNHEY and CDR2 SVGAGI come from the germline V gene. CDR3 sequence (DNA): TGTGCCAGCAGCCCCGGGACGATCAGCTCCTACGAGCAGTACTTC. Its translation: CASSPGTISSYEQYF.

V and J are TRBV5-1 and TRBJ2-7; 14 bases agree with TRBD2. The germline V gene has CDR1 SGHRS and CDR2 YFSETQ. With V trimmed by 4 bases and J by 0 bases, 6 bases remained unmatched. The CDR3 loop spans 17 amino acids. CDR3 sequence (DNA): TGCGCCAGCAGCGCGGGACTAGCGGGGGTGAGCTCCTACGAGCAGTACTTC. Translated, it gives CASSAGLAGVSSYEQYF.

The chain uses TRBV2 and TRBJ1-2; D is uncertain. The CDR3 sequence is 13 residues long. The V gene lost 7 bases and the J gene lost 8 bases, with 17 bases spanning the gap. Looked up from germline, CDR1 is SNHLY and CDR2 is FYNNEI. The CDR3 DNA sequence: TGTGCCAGCACCCACCCCCAGGTCCGGGGCTACACCTTC. As protein: CASTHPQVRGYTF.

CDR3 nucleotide sequence: TGTGCCAGCAGCTGGCCTTCGGGAAGCGCGAACACCGGGGAGCTGTTTTTT. Translating gives CASSWPSGSANTGELFF. The chain carries TRBV7-2 and TRBJ2-2; D perhaps matches TRBD2 (5 bases). The CDR3 length is 17 residues. Germline loops: CDR1 SGHTA, CDR2 FQGNSA. V lost 4 bases and J 0 bases, leaving 15 bases between the germline ends.

The rearrangement links TRBV5-1 to TRBJ2-7; 8 positions match TRBD1. Germline trimming cut 4 bases from V and 3 bases from J; bases unmatched to any gene: 6. This CDR3 contains 14 residues. Germline V gives CDR1 SGHRS, CDR2 YFSETQ. The CDR3 loop is CASSTRTGNYEQYF. As DNA, the CDR3 is TGCGCCAGCAGCACCCGGACAGGGAACTACGAGCAGTACTTC. Together with reference TRBV5-1 and TRBJ2-7, the CDR3 gives the full variable domain: KAGVTQTPRYLIKTRGQQVTLSCSPISGHRSVSWYQQTPGQGLQFLFEYFSETQRNKGNFPGRFSGRQFSNSRSEMNVSTLELGDSALYLCASSTRTGNYEQYFGPGTRLTVT.

V usage is TRBV6-2 or TRBV6-3 and J usage is TRBJ2-7, with TRBD1 matching 7 bases. The CDR3 spans 14 residues. Germline V gene sequence: CDR1 MNHEY, CDR2 SVGEGT. Trimming took 4 bases from V and 2 from J; bases not matched to a gene: 5. CDR3 sequence (DNA): TGTGCCAGCAGTTTCGCACAGGGGACCTACGAGCAGTACTTC. Translating gives CASSFAQGTYEQYF.

J is TRBJ2-5 and V is TRBV11-2, with TRBD1 matching 8 bases. Per the germline V gene, CDR1 is SGHAT and CDR2 is FQNNGV. The V gene end was trimmed by 5 bases and the J gene end by 2 bases; junction bases not matched to a gene: 7. This CDR3 comprises 15 residues. The CDR3 DNA reads as TGTGCCAGCAGCAAGGGACAGGACCTTCAAGAGACCCAGTACTTC. It yields the protein CASSKGQDLQETQYF.

This sequence joins TRBV11-3 and TRBJ2-4; 7 bases match TRBD1. V trimming: 5 bases; J trimming: 9 bases; junction bases outside the gene matches: 10. Germline CDR1 SGHNT, CDR2 YENEEA. The CDR3 loop spans 14 amino acids. The CDR3 loop reads CASSSGQEGSIQYF. The CDR3 DNA is TGTGCCAGCAGCAGCGGACAGGAAGGTAGCATTCAGTACTTC.

The V call is TRBV6-5, the J call TRBJ1-5, with D possibly being TRBD1 (5 bases). The V gene's germline CDR1 is MNHEY and CDR2 SVGAGI. V gave up 5 bases and J gave up 2 bases, with 13 bases separating them. The CDR3 runs to 15 residues. CDR3 sequence reads: CASSRTPTGNQPQHF. The CDR3 DNA sequence: TGTGCCAGCAGTCGGACCCCGACAGGCAATCAGCCCCAGCATTTT.

V gene TRBV9 combines with J gene TRBJ2-3, with 9 bases identical to TRBD2. Germline CDR1 is SGDLS and CDR2 is YYNGEE. The CDR3 runs 16 residues. Unmatched junction bases numbered 10, after V lost 0 bases and J lost 8 bases. The CDR3 reads CASSVGGGGELGTQYF. DNA of the CDR3: TGTGCCAGCAGCGTAGGTGGCGGGGGGGAGTTGGGTACGCAGTATTTT.

V gene TRBV13 combines with J gene TRBJ2-2; D tentatively reads TRBD1 or TRBD2 (6 bases each). Germline CDR1 and CDR2: PRHDT and FYEKMQ (reference sequence). V was shortened by 4 bases and J by 4 bases, with 13 bases between the two germline ends. This CDR3 spans 15 amino acids. The CDR3 region is CASSSLQGGTGELFF. The DNA for the CDR3 is TGTGCCAGCAGCTCTTTACAGGGAGGCACCGGGGAGCTGTTTTTT.

The chain couples TRBV27 to TRBJ1-1; D ambiguous. CDR1 is MNHEY and CDR2 is SMNVEV in the germline V gene (reference sequence). This CDR3 is built from 13 residues. Trimming took off 3 bases at V and 4 bases at J, with 9 bases between the two ends. The CDR3 here is CASSLSQATEAFF. Here the CDR3 DNA reads TGTGCCAGCAGTTTGAGTCAGGCCACTGAAGCTTTCTTT.

The rearrangement uses TRBV7-9 and TRBJ2-1; the match to TRBD1 covers 10 bases. V was clipped by 5 bases and J by 3 bases; unmatched bases: 1. Germline V CDR1 and CDR2: SEHNR, FQNEAQ (reference sequence). The CDR3 contains 14 residues. The CDR3 region has the DNA TGTGCCAGCAGCGGGACAGGGGACTACAATGAGCAGTTCTTC. This gives the protein CASSGTGDYNEQFF. Full variable domain (remainder filled in from reference TRBV7-9 and TRBJ2-1): DTGVSQNPRHKITKRGQNVTFRCDPISEHNRLYWYRQTLGQGPEFLTYFQNEAQLEKSRLLSDRFSAERPKGSFSTLEIQRTEQGDSAMYLCASSGTGDYNEQFFGPGTRLTVL.

This chain connects TRBV2 to TRBJ1-4, with TRBD1 matching over 7 bases. V was pared by 8 bases and J by 0 bases, with 21 bases of the junction left unmatched. This CDR3 is 20 amino acids long. Germline values: CDR1 SNHLY, CDR2 FYNNEI. This CDR3 is CASYFFFRDRETTTNEKLFF. The CDR3 nucleotides read TGTGCCAGCTACTTTTTCTTCCGAGACAGGGAAACCACAACTAATGAAAAACTGTTTTTT.

J is TRBJ1-5 and V is TRBV6-6, with 7 bases matching TRBD1. V lost 5 bases, J lost 0 bases, and 1 base stayed unmatched. Germline V gene lookup returns CDR1 MNHNY and CDR2 SVGAGI (reference sequence). The CDR3 length is 14 residues. This chain's CDR3 is CASSRDSSNQPQHF. In DNA, the CDR3 is TGTGCCAGCAGTCGGGACAGTAGCAATCAGCCCCAGCATTTT.

The rearrangement joins TRBV10-3 to TRBJ1-3, with D possibly being TRBD1 (5 bases). Germline lookup yields CDR1 ENHRY and CDR2 SYGVKD. The CDR3 has 15 amino acids. V lost 2 bases, J lost 5 bases, and 13 bases lay in between. CDR3 nucleotides: TGTGCCATCAGTGAGCTTGCAGGGCGAAGAAACACCATATATTTT. Translating gives CAISELAGRRNTIYF.

The rearrangement joins TRBV15 to TRBJ1-3; possibly TRBD1 for D (6 bases). Deletions cut 5 bases from V and 1 base from J, with 21 bases between. This CDR3 spans 18 amino acids. CDR1 is LNHNV, CDR2 YYDKDF, per germline (reference sequence). CDR3 nucleotide sequence: TGTGCCACCAGCCCAAGGAGGGGGGCTCCTCCTTCTGGAAACACCATATATTTT. Translated, it gives CATSPRRGAPPSGNTIYF.

The rearrangement uses TRBV30 and TRBJ1-2; D unresolved. This CDR3 is built from 12 residues. Germline V gene sequence: CDR1 GTSNPN, CDR2 SVGIG (reference sequence). V was pared by 0 bases and J by 8 bases, with 10 bases between. CDR3 in DNA: TGTGCCTGGAGTGTAAGTTTCGGGGGCTACACCTTC. It is translated as CAWSVSFGGYTF.

The rearrangement uses TRBV14 and TRBJ1-4; possible D gene TRBD1, 6 bases. Between the trimmed V and J ends, which lost 3 bases and 8 bases, there was a span of 13 bases. Germline values: CDR1 SGHDN, CDR2 FVKESK. This CDR3 is 14 amino acids long. The CDR3: CASSQGAYTEKLFF. Written as DNA, the CDR3 is TGTGCCAGCAGCCAGGGGGCATATACCGAAAAACTGTTTTTT.

CDR3 DNA sequence: TGTGCCAGCTCACCAGTACAGCAAGAGACCCAGTACTTC. Translation: CASSPVQQETQYF. The chain recombines TRBV18 with TRBJ2-5, with no clear D. In germline, CDR1 is KGHSH, CDR2 LQKENI. Trimming took 2 bases from V and 2 from J, leaving 6 bases between them. This CDR3 comprises 13 residues.

This chain uses TRBV5-4 with TRBJ2-7; D is undetermined. The CDR3 contains 14 residues. Trimming removed 0 bases from V and 0 bases from J, with 7 bases in between. The germline V gene encodes CDR1 SGHNT and CDR2 YYREEE (reference sequence). The CDR3 here is CASSLVGSSYEQYF. CDR3 nucleotide sequence: TGTGCCAGCAGCTTGGTCGGGTCCTCCTACGAGCAGTACTTC. Full variable domain (missing parts from reference TRBV5-4 and TRBJ2-7): ETGVTQSPTHLIKTRGQQVTLRCSSQSGHNTVSWYQQALGQGPQFIFQYYREEENGRGNFPPRFSGLQFPNYSSELNVNALELDDSALYLCASSLVGSSYEQYFGPGTRLTVT.

This chain joins TRBV2 and TRBJ1-5, with D maybe TRBD1 (6 bases). Trimming shortened V by 6 bases and J by 6 bases, and 18 bases separated the two germline ends. This CDR3 comprises 15 residues. Germline V lookup: CDR1 SNHLY, CDR2 FYNNEI. The chain's CDR3 is CASSDRLGPSQPQHF. The CDR3 DNA sequence: TGTGCCAGCAGCGACAGGCTAGGGCCCAGTCAGCCCCAGCATTTT.

The V and J genes are TRBV7-3 and TRBJ2-1; no firm D call. The V end lost 5 bases, the J end lost 5 bases, and 7 bases lay between the germline ends. The germline gives CDR1 SGHTA, CDR2 FQGTGA. The CDR3 spans 12 residues. The CDR3 nucleotides read TGTGCCAGCAGCCCCGGGCACAATGAGCAGTTCTTC. Translation gives CASSPGHNEQFF.

The V and J genes are TRBV5-5 and TRBJ2-1; the match to TRBD2 covers 9 bases. CDR1 SGHKS and CDR2 YYEKEE come from the germline V gene (reference sequence). The CDR3 consists of 17 residues. Germline trimming cut 4 bases from V and 4 bases from J; bases unmatched to any gene: 12. CDR3 in DNA: TGTGCCAGCAGCCGAGTGGGTAGCGGGGGCCTTTACAATGAGCAGTTCTTC. This gives the protein CASSRVGSGGLYNEQFF.

Here the CDR3 reads CASSYEPSGSGELFF. CDR3 nucleotide sequence: TGTGCCAGCAGTTACGAACCTAGCGGATCCGGGGAGCTGTTTTTT. This chain joins TRBV6-2 or TRBV6-3 and TRBJ2-2, with TRBD2 matching over 7 bases. Germline CDR1 MNHEY, CDR2 SVGEGT. The CDR3 covers 15 residues. V shed 2 bases and J 6 bases; nucleotides not matched to a gene: 6.

The V and J genes are TRBV19 and TRBJ1-3; 7 positions match TRBD1. V shed 5 bases and J 0 bases; nucleotides not matched to a gene: 13. Per the germline V gene, CDR1 is LNHDA and CDR2 is SQIVND (reference sequence). The CDR3 covers 18 residues. CDR3 in amino acids: CASSRGRDSLRSGNTIYF. For the CDR3, the DNA is TGTGCCAGTAGTCGAGGAAGGGACAGCCTACGCTCTGGAAACACCATATATTTT.

J is TRBJ1-2 and V is TRBV6-5; D is undetermined. CDR3 size: 13 residues. In germline, CDR1 is MNHEY, CDR2 SVGAGI. V dropped 6 bases and J dropped 7 bases, with 15 bases sitting between them. The CDR3 DNA is TGTGCCAGCAGCGACCCTTTCTATGGTGGCTACACCTTC. Its protein product is CASSDPFYGGYTF.